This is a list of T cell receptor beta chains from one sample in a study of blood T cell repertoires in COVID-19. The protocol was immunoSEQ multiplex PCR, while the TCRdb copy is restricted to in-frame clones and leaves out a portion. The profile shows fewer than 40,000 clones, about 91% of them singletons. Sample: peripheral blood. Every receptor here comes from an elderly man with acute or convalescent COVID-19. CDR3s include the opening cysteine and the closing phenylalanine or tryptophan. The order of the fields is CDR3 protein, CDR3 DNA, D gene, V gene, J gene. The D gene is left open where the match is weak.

cdr3_aa: CATSSAWTLQYF
cdr3_nt: TGTGCCACCAGCAGTGCCTGGACATTGCAGTACTTC
d_call: .
v_call: TRBV15
j_call: TRBJ2-7

cdr3_aa: CASSYPSYEQYF
cdr3_nt: TGTGCCAGCAGTTACCCCAGCTACGAGCAGTACTTC
d_call: .
v_call: TRBV6-2/TRBV6-3
j_call: TRBJ2-7

cdr3_aa: CASSSGQGGDTGELFF
cdr3_nt: TGCGCCAGCAGTTCCGGACAGGGAGGGGACACCGGGGAGCTGTTTTTT
d_call: .
v_call: TRBV10-1
j_call: TRBJ2-2

cdr3_aa: CASSQELAGGSDTQYF
cdr3_nt: TGTGCCAGCAGCCAAGAACTAGCGGGAGGTTCAGATACGCAGTATTTT
d_call: TRBD2
v_call: TRBV3-1/TRBV3-2
j_call: TRBJ2-3

cdr3_aa: CASSGQTNEKLFF
cdr3_nt: TGTGCCAGCAGTGGACAGACTAATGAAAAACTGTTTTTT
d_call: .
v_call: TRBV5-4
j_call: TRBJ1-4

cdr3_aa: CASSLVAAAEQPQHF
cdr3_nt: TGTGCCAGCAGCTTAGTGGCCGCCGCGGAACAGCCCCAGCATTTT
d_call: .
v_call: TRBV7-2
j_call: TRBJ1-5

cdr3_aa: CASSWAGTSGYNEQFF
cdr3_nt: TGTGCCAGCAGTTGGGCCGGGACTAGCGGTTACAATGAGCAGTTCTTC
d_call: TRBD2
v_call: TRBV28
j_call: TRBJ2-1

cdr3_aa: CASSYSTSGGTDTQYF
cdr3_nt: TGTGCCAGCAGTTACTCCACTAGCGGGGGCACAGATACGCAGTATTTT
d_call: TRBD2
v_call: TRBV6-5
j_call: TRBJ2-3

cdr3_aa: CASSMQGSGANVLTF
cdr3_nt: TGTGCCAGTAGTATGCAGGGATCTGGGGCCAACGTCCTGACTTTC
d_call: .
v_call: TRBV19
j_call: TRBJ2-6

cdr3_aa: CAWSGGQGVLAEAFF
cdr3_nt: TGTGCCTGGAGTGGAGGACAGGGGGTATTGGCTGAAGCTTTCTTT
d_call: TRBD1
v_call: TRBV30
j_call: TRBJ1-1

cdr3_aa: CASSSVVGQPQHF
cdr3_nt: TGTGCCAGCAGCTCGGTCGTGGGCCAGCCCCAGCATTTT
d_call: .
v_call: TRBV7-2
j_call: TRBJ1-5

cdr3_aa: CATSWAAGPNEQFF
cdr3_nt: TGTGCCACCAGCTGGGCAGCGGGACCCAATGAGCAGTTCTTC
d_call: TRBD2
v_call: TRBV15
j_call: TRBJ2-1

cdr3_aa: CASSRPGRAQRDTQYF
cdr3_nt: TGTGCCAGCAGTCGCCCTGGGCGAGCCCAAAGGGATACGCAGTATTTT
d_call: .
v_call: TRBV28
j_call: TRBJ2-3

cdr3_aa: CASSIRGTDNEQFF
cdr3_nt: TGTGCCAGTAGTATACGGGGGACCGACAATGAGCAGTTCTTC
d_call: .
v_call: TRBV19
j_call: TRBJ2-1

cdr3_aa: CAIRPGTSGEQPFYEQYF
cdr3_nt: TGTGCCATCAGACCCGGGACTAGCGGGGAACAGCCCTTCTACGAGCAGTACTTC
d_call: TRBD2
v_call: TRBV10-3
j_call: TRBJ2-7